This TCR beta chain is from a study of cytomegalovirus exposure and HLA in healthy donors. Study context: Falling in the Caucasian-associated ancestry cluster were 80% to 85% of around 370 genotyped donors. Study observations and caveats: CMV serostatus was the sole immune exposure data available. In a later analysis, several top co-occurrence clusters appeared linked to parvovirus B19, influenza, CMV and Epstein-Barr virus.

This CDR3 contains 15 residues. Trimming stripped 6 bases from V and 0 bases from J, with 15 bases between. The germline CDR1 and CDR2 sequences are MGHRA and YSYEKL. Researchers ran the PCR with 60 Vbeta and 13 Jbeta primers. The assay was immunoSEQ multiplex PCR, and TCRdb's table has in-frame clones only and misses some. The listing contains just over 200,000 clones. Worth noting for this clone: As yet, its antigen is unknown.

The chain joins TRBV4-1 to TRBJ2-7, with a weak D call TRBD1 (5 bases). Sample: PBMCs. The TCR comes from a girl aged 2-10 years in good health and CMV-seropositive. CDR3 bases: TGCGCCAGCAGTCAACTGACAGATTTCTCCTACGAGCAGTACTTC. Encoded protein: CASSQLTDFSYEQYF.